The present entry profiles one TCR beta chain with its context. As processed by the authors: Amplifying reference gene primers gave estimates of nucleated cell counts. Only in-frame clones appear in the TCRdb table, and some are missing; sequencing was by immunoSEQ multiplex PCR. V, J and clone size are taken as reported in that table, and D and trimming were inferred from the DNA itself. The table has 210,000 or so clones, around nine tenths seen once. V was pared by 2 bases and J by 4 bases, with 8 bases of the junction left unmatched. This CDR3 spans 15 amino acids. Germline assignment: CDR1 SEHNR and CDR2 FQNEAQ (reference sequence). This specimen belongs to a study of blood T cell repertoires in COVID-19. Study details: Samples representing acute and convalescent COVID-19 were sourced from the United States, Italy and Spain. T cells, B-cell-depleted T cells, or PBMCs provided the cDNA or gDNA that served as material.

This receptor was identified in a woman in her sixties with acute or convalescent COVID-19. The V call is TRBV7-9, the J call TRBJ2-7, with TRBD2 matching over 7 bases. Material for sequencing was peripheral blood. Here the CDR3 DNA reads TGTGCCAGCAGCTTATCCGAGGGAGGGCGGTACGAGCAGTACTTC. Translated: CASSLSEGGRYEQYF.